This record covers a single T cell receptor (beta chain). Its target is unknown. At one boundary the junction diverges from the germline segment, which might be a read error. This record comes from a study of beta chain features in type 1 diabetes. CDR1 and CDR2 from the germline V gene are SGHTA and FQGNSA. The CDR3 spans 17 residues. Expressed TCRB transcripts were sequenced, since all the RNA that had been isolated was reverse transcribed. The method was immunoSEQ multiplex PCR; TCRdb's version includes in-frame clones alone and lacks a portion of them. The top ten hold 0.45% to 0.65% of the sample, which has 300,000 to 400,000 clones, roughly a tenth seen once. Central memory, naive, regulatory and stem cell-like memory CD4+ cells were sorted by CD45RO/CCR7/CD25/CD127/CD95/CD27. Findings and caveats of the study: Cells with high TCR expression could be over-represented by cDNA sequencing. For Type 1 diabetes patients, all four CD4+ subsets carried TCRB CDR3s that were moderately but significantly shorter.

The chain combines TRBV7-2 with TRBJ2-7; D possibly corresponds to TRBD2 (6 bases). Material: central memory CD4+ T cells from blood. This TCR was recovered from a man aged 25 to 45 with type 1 diabetes. This CDR3 reads CASSQAGANGLSYEQYF. Here the CDR3 DNA reads TGCGCCAGCAGCCAAGCAGGCGCTAATGGACTATCCTACGAGCAGTACTTC.